This entry lists 17 T cell receptor beta chains sequenced from one sample in a study of cytomegalovirus exposure and HLA in healthy donors. PCR amplification relied on 60 Vbeta primers (plus 13 Jbeta primers). Sequenced by immunoSEQ multiplex PCR; TCRdb stores in-frame clones only, minus some. The sample has some 100,000 clones; 65% to 75% are singletons. The sequencing sample was made of PBMCs. The receptors shown here come from a young woman in good health and CMV-seropositive.

The gene calls are TRBV5-8 and TRBJ2-1, with TRBD2 as a possible D gene (5 bases). Trimming left V 4 bases short and J 10 bases short, with 15 bases between. Looked up from germline, CDR1 is SGHTS and CDR2 is YDEGEE. The CDR3 has 13 amino acids. CDR3 amino acids: CASSPWTGREQFF. Here the CDR3 DNA reads TGTGCCAGCAGCCCTTGGACGGGAAGGGAGCAGTTCTTC.

The chain couples TRBV11-1 to TRBJ2-1; 14 bases map to TRBD2. CDR1 and CDR2 from the germline V gene are SGHAT and FQDESV (reference sequence). The length of the CDR3 is 14 residues. The trim removed 5 bases at V and 13 bases at J, leaving 7 bases unmatched. CDR3 bases: TGTGCCAGCAGCCCGCCGGGACTAGCGGGAGTCCAGTTCTTC. Protein product: CASSPPGLAGVQFF.

The rearrangement links TRBV28 to TRBJ2-4; D possibly corresponds to TRBD1 (6 bases). In germline, CDR1 is MDHEN, CDR2 SYDVKM. The V end lost 6 bases, the J end lost 8 bases, and 20 bases lay between the germline ends. The CDR3 is 15 amino acids. The CDR3 region has the DNA TGTGCCAGCAGCATCTCCGGGACCAAGGGGGACATTCAGTACTTC. It specifies CASSISGTKGDIQYF. The full variable domain, in which reference TRBV28 and TRBJ2-4 provide the parts outside the CDR3, is DVKVTQSSRYLVKRTGEKVFLECVQDMDHENMFWYRQDPGLGLRLIYFSYDVKMKEKGDIPEGYSVSREKKERFSLILESASTNQTSMYLCASSISGTKGDIQYFGAGTRLSVL.

The chain couples TRBV25-1 to TRBJ1-1, with 7 bases that match TRBD1. The V and J ends lost 4 bases and 2 bases, in that order; junction bases with no gene match: 4. The V gene's germline CDR1 is MGHDK and CDR2 SYGVNS. The CDR3 loop spans 14 amino acids. CDR3 sequence: CASSAWDSNTEAFF. CDR3 bases: TGTGCCAGCAGTGCTTGGGACAGTAACACTGAAGCTTTCTTT.

This chain joins TRBV28 and TRBJ2-1, with D maybe TRBD2 (6 bases). The CDR3 covers 15 residues. Per germline, CDR1 MDHEN and CDR2 SYDVKM. V was shortened by 3 bases and J by 7 bases, with 16 bases between the two germline ends. CDR3 DNA sequence: TGTGCCAGCAGTTTTACGAGCCCGGCGGGAAATGAGCAGTTCTTC. This sequence encodes CASSFTSPAGNEQFF.

On this clone: Other nucleotide sequences in the sample specify the same CDR3. This chain uses TRBV4-3 with TRBJ2-3, with 15 bases that match TRBD2. Germline lookup yields CDR1 LGHNA and CDR2 YSLEER. CDR3 length: 18 amino acids. J was trimmed by 4 bases and V by 4 bases; bases with no gene match: 9. Here the CDR3 reads CASSRGLAGGSSADTQYF. DNA of the CDR3: TGCGCCAGCAGCCGCGGACTAGCGGGGGGGAGTTCCGCAGATACGCAGTATTTT.

The V call is TRBV5-6, the J call TRBJ2-5; D may be TRBD1 (5 bases). Germline lookup yields CDR1 SGHDT and CDR2 YYEEEE. The germline V and J ends were trimmed by 4 bases and 3 bases, with 13 bases remaining between them. This CDR3 is 14 amino acids long. The CDR3 DNA sequence: TGTGCCAGCAGCGCTGATGACAGAAAAGAGACCCAGTACTTC. Encoded protein: CASSADDRKETQYF. Complete variable domain (other parts from reference TRBV5-6 and TRBJ2-5): DAGVTQSPTHLIKTRGQQVTLRCSPKSGHDTVSWYQQALGQGPQFIFQYYEEEERQRGNFPDRFSGHQFPNYSSELNVNALLLGDSALYLCASSADDRKETQYFGPGTRLLVL.

This clone was picked up a small number of times. V and J are TRBV4-3 and TRBJ1-4; 10 positions match TRBD1. The V and J ends lost 4 bases and 13 bases, in that order; junction bases with no gene match: 12. This CDR3 is built from 15 residues. The germline V gene has CDR1 LGHNA and CDR2 YSLEER. The CDR3 DNA reads as TGCGCCAGCAGCCCGGTGGACAGGGGGGAGGATCGACTGTTTTTT. As protein: CASSPVDRGEDRLFF.

The chain is built from TRBV7-3 and TRBJ2-2; the match to TRBD2 covers 7 bases. The CDR3 consists of 16 residues. From germline, CDR1 is SGHTA and CDR2 FQGTGA. V lost 6 bases to trimming and J lost 2 bases; unmatched junction nucleotides: 9. The CDR3 DNA is TGTGCCAGCAGTTCCTCGGGACTACTTAACACCGGGGAGCTGTTTTTT. Its protein product is CASSSSGLLNTGELFF.

The rearrangement joins TRBV5-4 to TRBJ1-3, with a weak D call TRBD1 (5 bases). V lost 4 bases to trimming and J lost 0 bases, with 11 bases between them. There are 15 residues in the CDR3. Germline lookup yields CDR1 SGHNT and CDR2 YYREEE (reference sequence). CDR3 bases: TGTGCCAGCAGCGGGTCGACAGACTCTGGAAACACCATATATTTT. Translated, it gives CASSGSTDSGNTIYF.

The chain combines TRBV9 with TRBJ1-1, with TRBD1 matching over 7 bases. Looked up from germline, CDR1 is SGDLS and CDR2 is YYNGEE. The CDR3 contains 14 residues. The V and J ends lost 3 bases and 7 bases, in that order; junction bases with no gene match: 9. CDR3 sequence (DNA): TGTGCCAGCAGCGACGGTTGGACAGGAGATGAAGCTTTCTTT. As protein: CASSDGWTGDEAFF.

CDR3 coding DNA: TGTGCCAGCAAACGGGGAGGCCTTTACAATGAGCAGTTCTTC. This sequence encodes CASKRGGLYNEQFF. The gene calls are TRBV7-2 and TRBJ2-1; possible D gene TRBD2, 6 bases. The CDR3 loop spans 14 amino acids. Germline V gives CDR1 SGHTA, CDR2 FQGNSA. V lost 7 bases, J lost 4 bases, and 14 bases lay in between. Complete variable domain (other parts from reference TRBV7-2 and TRBJ2-1): GAGVSQSPSNKVTEKGKDVELRCDPISGHTALYWYRQSLGQGLEFLIYFQGNSAPDKSGLPSDRFSAERTGGSVSTLTIQRTQQEDSAVYLCASKRGGLYNEQFFGPGTRLTVL.

The chain recombines TRBV27 with TRBJ2-2; 13 bases agree with TRBD2. CDR1 is MNHEY and CDR2 is SMNVEV in the germline V gene (reference sequence). The CDR3 is 18 amino acids. The J segment lost 3 bases and the V segment lost 6 bases, leaving 10 bases of the junction unmatched. CDR3 loop: CASSQGLAGVSYTGELFF. Here the CDR3 DNA reads TGTGCCAGCAGCCAAGGACTAGCGGGAGTGAGTTACACCGGGGAGCTGTTTTTT.

This chain's CDR3 is CASSVQLAVTPTDTQYF. DNA of the CDR3: TGTGCCAGCAGCGTACAACTAGCGGTAACCCCCACAGATACGCAGTATTTT. The genes are TRBV9 and TRBJ2-3, with 8 bases identical to TRBD2. CDR1 and CDR2 (germline): SGDLS, YYNGEE. This CDR3 spans 17 amino acids. The J segment lost 2 bases and the V segment lost 1 base, leaving 9 bases of the junction unmatched.

This clone has only a few counts. The chain is built from TRBV11-1 and TRBJ2-6; possibly TRBD2 for D (5 bases). The CDR3 consists of 19 residues. Trimming removed 3 bases from V and 0 bases from J, with 18 bases in between. Germline assignment: CDR1 SGHAT and CDR2 FQDESV (reference sequence). CDR3 protein: CASSFRFMRRGSGANVLTF. CDR3 nucleotides: TGTGCCAGCAGCTTTCGGTTCATGAGACGGGGCTCTGGGGCCAACGTCCTGACTTTC.

The chain carries TRBV19 and TRBJ2-1, with 9 bases aligning to TRBD2. Germline CDR1 LNHDA, CDR2 SQIVND (reference sequence). This CDR3 is built from 15 residues. Losses at the gene ends were 3 bases for V and 4 bases for J; bases not matched to a gene: 4. CDR3 bases: TGTGCCAGTAGTATTGGACTAGCGCCATACAATGAGCAGTTCTTC. Its translation is CASSIGLAPYNEQFF.

The rearrangement joins TRBV25-1 to TRBJ2-1; TRBD2 matches at 7 bases. Losses at the gene ends were 3 bases for V and 7 bases for J; bases not matched to a gene: 9. The CDR3 consists of 15 residues. Germline V gives CDR1 MGHDK, CDR2 SYGVNS. This CDR3 is CASSEEWGGRNEQFF. The CDR3 DNA follows: TGTGCCAGCAGTGAGGAATGGGGAGGGCGAAATGAGCAGTTCTTC.